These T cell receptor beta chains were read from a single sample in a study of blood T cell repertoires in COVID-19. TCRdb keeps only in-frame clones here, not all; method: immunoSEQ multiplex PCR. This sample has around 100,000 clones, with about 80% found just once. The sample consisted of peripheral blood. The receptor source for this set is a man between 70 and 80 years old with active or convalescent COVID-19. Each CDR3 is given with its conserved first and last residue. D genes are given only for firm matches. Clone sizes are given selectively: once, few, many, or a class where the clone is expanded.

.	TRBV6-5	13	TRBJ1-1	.	CASKGRMNTEAFF	TGTGCCAGCAAAGGGAGAATGAACACTGAAGCTTTCTTT
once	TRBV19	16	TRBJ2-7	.	CASSIDSRSPSLEQYF	TGTGCCAGTAGTATAGATTCCCGGTCACCCTCCTTGGAGCAGTACTTC
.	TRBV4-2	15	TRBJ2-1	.	CASSQESPPPGEQFF	TGTGCCAGCAGCCAAGAGTCTCCCCCTCCGGGTGAGCAGTTCTTC
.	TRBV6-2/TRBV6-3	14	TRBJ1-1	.	CASSYAGVNTEAFF	TGTGCCAGCAGTTACGCAGGGGTGAACACTGAAGCTTTCTTT
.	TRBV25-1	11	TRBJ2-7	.	CASSLDYEQYF	TGTGCCAGCAGCCTAGACTACGAGCAGTACTTC
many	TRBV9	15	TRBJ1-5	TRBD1	CASSEGQGAGQPQHF	TGTGCCAGCAGCGAGGGACAGGGAGCCGGCCAGCCCCAGCATTTT
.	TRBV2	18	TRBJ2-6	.	CASSPTGVGPSGANVLTF	TGTGCCAGCAGCCCGACAGGAGTAGGACCCTCTGGGGCCAACGTCCTGACTTTC
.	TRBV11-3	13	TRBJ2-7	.	CASSLGPTGEQYF	TGTGCCAGCAGCTTAGGCCCTACGGGGGAGCAGTACTTC
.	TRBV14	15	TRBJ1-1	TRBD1	CASSLRTGRNTEAFF	TGTGCCAGCAGCCTCAGGACAGGGAGGAACACTGAAGCTTTCTTT
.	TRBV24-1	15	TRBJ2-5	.	CATSDFSTVQETQYF	TGTGCCACCAGTGATTTCTCGACAGTCCAAGAGACCCAGTACTTC
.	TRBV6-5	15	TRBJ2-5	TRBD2	CASSGRAGRQETQYF	TGTGCCAGCAGCGGGAGGGCGGGTAGACAAGAGACCCAGTACTTC
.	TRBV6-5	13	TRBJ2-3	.	CAGQTGTTDTQYF	TGTGCCGGCCAGACAGGGACTACAGATACGCAGTATTTT
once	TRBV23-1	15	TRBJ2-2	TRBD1	CASSRTGNEPGELFF	TGCGCCAGCAGTCGGACAGGGAATGAACCCGGGGAGCTGTTTTTT
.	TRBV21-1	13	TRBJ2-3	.	CASRMASTDTQYF	TGTGCCAGCAGGATGGCTAGCACAGATACGCAGTATTTT
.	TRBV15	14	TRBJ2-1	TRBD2	CATSRDWVGGGEFF	TGTGCCACCAGCAGAGATTGGGTTGGGGGAGGGGAGTTCTTC
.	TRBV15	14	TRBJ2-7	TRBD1	CATSSGQVGREQYF	TGTGCCACCAGCAGCGGACAGGTTGGTAGGGAGCAGTACTTC
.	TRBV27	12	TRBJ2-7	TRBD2	CASSGRGYEQYF	TGTGCCAGCAGTGGGAGGGGCTACGAGCAGTACTTC
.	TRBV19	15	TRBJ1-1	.	CASSMWGGPNTEAFF	TGTGCCAGTAGTATGTGGGGGGGCCCGAACACTGAAGCTTTCTTT
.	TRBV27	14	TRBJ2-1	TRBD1	CASSSGQVHNEQFF	TGTGCCAGCAGTTCGGGACAGGTCCACAATGAGCAGTTCTTC
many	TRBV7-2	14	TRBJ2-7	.	CASTSGYGSYEQYF	TGTGCCAGCACCTCAGGGTACGGTTCCTACGAGCAGTACTTC
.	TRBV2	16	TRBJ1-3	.	CASSDARVNSGNTIYF	TGTGCCAGCAGTGATGCCAGGGTGAACTCTGGAAACACCATATATTTT
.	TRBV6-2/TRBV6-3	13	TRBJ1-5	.	CASSLTDYQPQHF	TGTGCCAGCAGCTTGACAGATTATCAGCCCCAGCATTTT
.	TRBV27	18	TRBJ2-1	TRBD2	CASRRGLAGTSSYNEQFF	TGTGCCAGCAGAAGAGGATTAGCGGGGACGAGCTCCTACAATGAGCAGTTCTTC
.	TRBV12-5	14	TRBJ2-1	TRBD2	CASGRTSGYNEQFF	TGTGCTAGTGGTCGGACTAGCGGCTACAATGAGCAGTTCTTC
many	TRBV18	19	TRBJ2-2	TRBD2	CASSPELPGLAVNTGELFF	TGTGCCAGCTCACCAGAGCTTCCGGGACTAGCGGTTAACACCGGGGAGCTGTTTTTT
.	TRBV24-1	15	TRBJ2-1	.	CATSDLEQGGDEQFF	TGTGCCACCAGTGATTTGGAACAGGGGGGGGATGAGCAGTTCTTC
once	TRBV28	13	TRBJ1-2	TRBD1	CASSFSGQYGYTF	TGTGCCAGCAGTTTCTCGGGACAGTATGGCTACACCTTC
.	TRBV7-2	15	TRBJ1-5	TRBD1	CASTQTGQPGQPQHF	TGTGCCAGCACCCAGACGGGACAGCCAGGTCAGCCCCAGCATTTT
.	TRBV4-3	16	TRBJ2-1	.	CASSQDLFPSANEQFF	TGCGCCAGCAGCCAAGATTTGTTCCCTAGCGCAAATGAGCAGTTCTTC
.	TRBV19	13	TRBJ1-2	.	CASSNRAGYGYTF	TGTGCCAGTAGTAACAGGGCCGGCTATGGCTACACCTTC
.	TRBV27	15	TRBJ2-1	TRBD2	CASSALAGGGSEQFF	TGTGCCAGCAGTGCCCTAGCGGGAGGAGGAAGTGAGCAGTTCTTC